Presented here are 20 T cell receptor beta chains from one specimen sequenced in a study of blood T cell repertoires in COVID-19. Assay: immunoSEQ multiplex PCR; the TCRdb copy retains only in-frame clones and omits some. This sample has around 150,000 clones, with under 95% found just once. Sequences were obtained from peripheral blood. The receptors originated from a man aged 60-69 years with active or convalescent COVID-19.

J is TRBJ1-4 and V is TRBV5-4; 10 nucleotides agree with TRBD1. CDR3 length: 14 amino acids. V was pared by 2 bases and J by 7 bases, with 2 bases of the junction left unmatched. CDR1 SGHNT and CDR2 YYREEE come from the germline V gene (reference sequence). The CDR3 DNA sequence: TGTGCCAGCAGCTTTGGACAGGGGGGTGAAAAACTGTTTTTT. This gives the protein CASSFGQGGEKLFF.

The chain combines TRBV18 with TRBJ1-2; TRBD1 aligns across 8 bases. The CDR3 contains 15 residues. V lost 2 bases and J lost 6; bases outside the gene matches: 8. Germline V gives CDR1 KGHSH, CDR2 LQKENI. CDR3 sequence reads: CASSPGLTGGDGYTF. The CDR3, as DNA: TGTGCCAGCTCACCAGGACTTACAGGGGGGGATGGCTACACCTTC.

The rearrangement joins TRBV19 to TRBJ1-1, with 8 bases identical to TRBD1. The ends lost 4 bases at V and 0 bases at J; junction bases unmatched: 7. The CDR3 totals 16 residues. CDR1 LNHDA and CDR2 SQIVND come from the germline V gene (reference sequence). In nucleotides, the CDR3 is TGTGCCAGTAGTACCGACAGGGGATACATGAACACTGAAGCTTTCTTT. Translating gives CASSTDRGYMNTEAFF.

This rearrangement joins TRBV2 to TRBJ2-5; TRBD1 might be the D (5 bases). The germline V and J ends were trimmed by 6 bases and 1 base, with 12 bases remaining between them. CDR3 size: 14 residues. Germline V CDR1 and CDR2: SNHLY, FYNNEI. CDR3 DNA sequence: TGTGCCAGCAGCCGGACAAGGGGCCAAGAGACCCAGTACTTC. The encoded protein is CASSRTRGQETQYF.

The genes are TRBV4-2 and TRBJ1-6, with D possibly being TRBD1 (6 bases). Germline values: CDR1 LGHNA, CDR2 YNFKEQ. V lost 4 bases, J lost 8 bases, and 15 bases lay in between. The CDR3 is made up of 15 amino acids. CDR3 in DNA: TGTGCCAGCAGCCCTCCAACAGGGAAAGATTCACCCCTCCACTTT. It translates to CASSPPTGKDSPLHF.

For the CDR3, the DNA is TGTGCCTCTGAAAGGGGACAGAACACTGAAGCTTTCTTT. It codes for CASERGQNTEAFF. The chain carries TRBV30 and TRBJ1-1; possibly TRBD1 for D (6 bases). Germline V gene data show CDR1 as GTSNPN and CDR2 as SVGIG (reference sequence). V was pared by 7 bases and J by 1 base, with 13 bases between. The length of the CDR3 is 13 residues.

The J gene is TRBJ1-6, the V gene TRBV11-2, with D perhaps matching TRBD1 (6 bases). This CDR3 region has 16 residues. CDR1 is SGHAT and CDR2 is FQNNGV in the germline V gene. The V end was cut by 1 base, the J end by 7 bases, with 14 bases between. The DNA for the CDR3 is TGTGCCAGCAGCTTAGTGGACAGCATTTTAAATTCACCCCTCCACTTT. Residues: CASSLVDSILNSPLHF.

The genes are TRBV10-3 and TRBJ2-2, with 10 bases that match TRBD2. Looked up from germline, CDR1 is ENHRY and CDR2 is SYGVKD. With 7 bases clipped from V and 1 base from J, the junction kept 6 bases outside the gene matches. The CDR3 consists of 16 residues. CDR3 DNA: TGTGCCATCACAGCCGGGACTAGCGTGAACACCGGGGAGCTGTTTTTT. It yields the protein CAITAGTSVNTGELFF.

The gene calls are TRBV9 and TRBJ2-6; D may be TRBD1 (6 bases). CDR1 SGDLS and CDR2 YYNGEE come from the germline V gene. This CDR3 is built from 14 residues. V was pared by 3 bases and J by 5 bases, with 9 bases between. This CDR3 reads CASSETGRANVLTF. CDR3 nucleotide sequence: TGTGCCAGCAGCGAAACAGGGAGGGCCAACGTCCTGACTTTC.

The chain has TRBV2 and TRBJ2-7, with TRBD2 matching over 9 bases. The CDR3 runs 15 residues. Trimming cost V 3 bases and J 3 bases; bases outside gene matches: 6. In germline, CDR1 is SNHLY, CDR2 FYNNEI. In nucleotides, the CDR3 is TGTGCCAGCAGTGAGTTTAGCGGGAGAATCTACGAGCAGTACTTC. Protein sequence: CASSEFSGRIYEQYF. The full variable domain, with the rest looked up from reference TRBV2 and TRBJ2-7, is EPEVTQTPSHQVTQMGQEVILRCVPISNHLYFYWYRQILGQKVEFLVSFYNNEISEKSEIFDDQFSVERPDGSNFTLKIRSTKLEDSAMYFCASSEFSGRIYEQYFGPGTRLTVT.

This sequence joins TRBV27 and TRBJ1-5; 10 bases line up with TRBD1. The V segment lost 1 base and the J segment 2 bases; nucleotides outside the gene matches: 5. The CDR3 contains 17 residues. Germline values: CDR1 MNHEY, CDR2 SMNVEV (reference sequence). In DNA form, the CDR3 reads TGTGCCAGCAGTTTATGGGGGACAGGGGTCGGCAATCAGCCCCAGCATTTT. It codes for CASSLWGTGVGNQPQHF.

The CDR3 is CATSDARGGADTQYF. The CDR3 region has the DNA TGTGCCACCAGTGATGCTAGGGGGGGGGCAGATACGCAGTATTTT. This chain links TRBV24-1 with TRBJ2-3; TRBD2 might be the D (7 bases). V lost 3 bases to trimming and J lost 4 bases, with 13 bases between them. The germline V gene encodes CDR1 KGHDR and CDR2 SFDVKD. CDR3 length equals 15 residues.

V and J are TRBV12-3 or TRBV12-4 and TRBJ1-5, with D unclear. The CDR3 is made up of 13 amino acids. With 4 bases removed from V and 5 bases from J, the gap between germline ends came to 9 bases. CDR3 loop: CASSSRVYQPQHF. The CDR3 DNA reads as TGTGCCAGCAGTTCCCGTGTTTATCAGCCCCAGCATTTT.

The count of this clone is one. The genes are TRBV3-1 (or the pseudogene TRBV3-2) and TRBJ2-1; possible D gene TRBD1, 6 bases. V shed 3 bases and J shed 3 bases, with 9 bases lying between them. This CDR3 spans 14 amino acids. Germline-derived CDR1 and CDR2 are LGHDT and YNNKEL (reference sequence). The CDR3 nucleotides read TGTGCCAGCAGCCACCGGGACAACTACAATGAGCAGTTCTTC. Its protein is CASSHRDNYNEQFF.

The chain carries TRBV3-1 (or the pseudogene TRBV3-2) and TRBJ1-5, with 12 bases matching TRBD1. J was trimmed by 0 bases and V by 5 bases; bases with no gene match: 8. CDR3 length: 18 residues. CDR1 and CDR2 (germline): LGHDT, YNNKEL (reference sequence). The CDR3 protein is CASSVGTGGVNSNQPQHF. The DNA for the CDR3 is TGTGCCAGCAGCGTAGGGACAGGGGGCGTCAATAGCAATCAGCCCCAGCATTTT.

This clone was counted between two and nine times. Since no conserved phenylalanine or tryptophan closes the CDR3, a read error is the likely cause. Because the CDR3's place on the DNA is in doubt, the DNA is left out and the CDR3 is given as listed by TCRdb. The chain uses TRBV6-1 and TRBJ1-2; the D segment call TRBD1 is taken from the table without a DNA check. Germline loops: CDR1 MNHNS, CDR2 SASEGT. Including both end residues, the CDR3 is 15 amino acids long. CDR3 protein: CASSDVSGVPIRLHL.

This chain uses TRBV6-5 with TRBJ1-3; 11 positions match TRBD1. This CDR3 contains 16 residues. Unmatched junction bases numbered 6, after V lost 4 bases and J lost 4 bases. Germline CDR1 and CDR2: MNHEY and SVGAGI. CDR3 loop: CASSWTGGTGGNTIYF. CDR3 coding DNA: TGTGCCAGCAGTTGGACAGGGGGCACGGGAGGAAACACCATATATTTT.

The chain carries TRBV7-2 and TRBJ2-1; a weak D match, TRBD1 (5 bases). Trimming stripped 5 bases from V and 0 bases from J, with 11 bases between. This CDR3 has 15 amino acids. Looked up from germline, CDR1 is SGHTA and CDR2 is FQGNSA. CDR3 sequence (DNA): TGTGCCAGCAGCCAAAGGCAGGGCTCCTACAATGAGCAGTTCTTC. This encodes CASSQRQGSYNEQFF.

This sequence joins TRBV19 and TRBJ1-6; D may be TRBD1 (6 bases). V lost 4 bases, J lost 7 bases, and 8 bases lay in between. CDR1 is LNHDA and CDR2 is SQIVND in the germline V gene (reference sequence). This CDR3 is 13 amino acids long. The CDR3: CASSTQGNSPLHF. The CDR3 DNA reads as TGTGCCAGTAGTACGCAGGGGAATTCACCCCTCCACTTT.

The chain combines TRBV19 with TRBJ1-2, with 8 bases that match TRBD1. The trim removed 5 bases at V and 3 bases at J, leaving 5 bases unmatched. The CDR3 contains 14 residues. CDR1 and CDR2 from the germline V gene are LNHDA and SQIVND (reference sequence). The CDR3 sequence: CASSDYRGDYGYTF. The CDR3, as DNA: TGTGCCAGTAGTGATTACAGGGGGGACTATGGCTACACCTTC. Filled out from reference TRBV19 and TRBJ1-2, the complete variable domain reads DGGITQSPKYLFRKEGQNVTLSCEQNLNHDAMYWYRQDPGQGLRLIYYSQIVNDFQKGDIAEGYSVSREKKESFPLTVTSAQKNPTAFYLCASSDYRGDYGYTFGSGTRLTVV.